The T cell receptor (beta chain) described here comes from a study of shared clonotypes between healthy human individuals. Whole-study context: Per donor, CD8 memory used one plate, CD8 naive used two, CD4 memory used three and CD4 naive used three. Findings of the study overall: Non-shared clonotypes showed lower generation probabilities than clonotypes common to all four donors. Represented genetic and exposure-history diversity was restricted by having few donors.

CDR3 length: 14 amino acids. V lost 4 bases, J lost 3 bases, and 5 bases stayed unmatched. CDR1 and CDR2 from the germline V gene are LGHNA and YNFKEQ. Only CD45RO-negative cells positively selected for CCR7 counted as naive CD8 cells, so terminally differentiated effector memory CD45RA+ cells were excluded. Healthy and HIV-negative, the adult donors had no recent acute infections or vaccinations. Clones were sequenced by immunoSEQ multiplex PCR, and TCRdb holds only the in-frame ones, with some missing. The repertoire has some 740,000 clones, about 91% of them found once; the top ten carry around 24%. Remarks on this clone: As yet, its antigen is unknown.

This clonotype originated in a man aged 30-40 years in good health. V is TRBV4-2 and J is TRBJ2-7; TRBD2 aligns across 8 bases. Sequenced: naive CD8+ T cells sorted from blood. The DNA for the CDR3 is TGTGCCAGCAGCCCGGGACTAGTTGGCTACGAGCAGTACTTC. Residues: CASSPGLVGYEQYF.